These T cell receptor beta chains were read from a single sample in a study of T cells in Graves' hyperthyroidism and ophthalmopathy. TCRdb processed the multiplex PCR reads anew with MiXCR; each CDR3 protein has one entry. Of more than 350,000 distinct CDR3 sequences listed, about 15% are singletons. Sequencing was performed on blood. The receptor source for this set is an older woman with Graves' ophthalmopathy. Each CDR3 is given with its conserved first and last residue. The D gene is left open where the match is weak. Rows may omit the clone size; those that give it use once, few, many or a size class.

CDR3 length,clone size,V gene,D gene,J gene,CDR3 protein,CDR3 DNA
13,many,TRBV7-8,TRBD1,TRBJ1-1,CASRTRTGPEAFF,TGTGCCAGCAGGACTAGGACAGGCCCTGAAGCTTTCTTT
12,many,TRBV3-1,NA,TRBJ1-4,CASTGGNEKLFF,TGTGCCAGCACAGGAGGGAATGAAAAACTGTTTTTT
14,few,TRBV28,NA,TRBJ1-5,CASRERARNQPQHF,TGTGCCAGCAGGGAAAGAGCTAGAAATCAGCCCCAGCATTTT
15,many,TRBV2,TRBD1,TRBJ2-1,CASRTGPGSYNEQFF,TGTGCCAGTCGGACAGGGCCGGGATCCTACAATGAGCAGTTCTTC
16,NA,TRBV5-1,TRBD2,TRBJ2-3,CASSLTSGSGGDTQYF,TGCGCCAGCAGCCTGACTAGCGGGAGTGGCGGGGATACGCAGTATTTT
16,NA,TRBV28,TRBD2,TRBJ2-7,CASSLPTSGIVGEQYF,TGTGCCAGCAGTTTGCCGACTAGCGGGATCGTAGGCGAGCAGTACTTC
16,many,TRBV27,TRBD2,TRBJ2-3,CASSPWTSGSPDTQYF,TGTGCCAGCAGTCCCTGGACTAGCGGGAGCCCAGATACGCAGTATTTT
13,many,TRBV7-9,NA,TRBJ2-7,CASSLALGSEQYF,TGTGCCAGCAGCTTAGCGCTTGGGAGCGAGCAGTACTTC
14,few,TRBV6-1,NA,TRBJ1-3,CASTPQTTGNTIYF,TGTGCCAGCACCCCACAGACAACTGGAAACACCATATATTTT
16,many,TRBV10-3,TRBD2,TRBJ2-1,CAISGTGLASPAEQFF,TGTGCCATCAGTGGGACGGGACTAGCGAGTCCCGCTGAGCAGTTCTTC
13,NA,TRBV15,NA,TRBJ2-5,CATSPRTVETQYF,TGTGCCACCAGCCCCCGGACAGTAGAGACCCAGTACTTC
13,many,TRBV2,NA,TRBJ1-5,CASTAGGLQPQHF,TGTGCCAGCACCGCGGGGGGCCTTCAGCCCCAGCATTTT
15,few,TRBV5-6,NA,TRBJ1-2,CASSPWGQPNYGYTF,TGTGCCAGCAGCCCGTGGGGGCAGCCGAACTATGGCTACACCTTC
18,many,TRBV3-1,TRBD2,TRBJ2-7,CASSQDPRLAGGRREQYF,TGTGCCAGCAGCCAAGACCCCCGGCTAGCGGGAGGGCGGAGGGAGCAGTACTTC
15,many,TRBV12-5,NA,TRBJ1-4,CASGPDGKGVEKLFF,TGTGCTAGTGGACCTGACGGGAAGGGTGTTGAAAAACTGTTTTTT